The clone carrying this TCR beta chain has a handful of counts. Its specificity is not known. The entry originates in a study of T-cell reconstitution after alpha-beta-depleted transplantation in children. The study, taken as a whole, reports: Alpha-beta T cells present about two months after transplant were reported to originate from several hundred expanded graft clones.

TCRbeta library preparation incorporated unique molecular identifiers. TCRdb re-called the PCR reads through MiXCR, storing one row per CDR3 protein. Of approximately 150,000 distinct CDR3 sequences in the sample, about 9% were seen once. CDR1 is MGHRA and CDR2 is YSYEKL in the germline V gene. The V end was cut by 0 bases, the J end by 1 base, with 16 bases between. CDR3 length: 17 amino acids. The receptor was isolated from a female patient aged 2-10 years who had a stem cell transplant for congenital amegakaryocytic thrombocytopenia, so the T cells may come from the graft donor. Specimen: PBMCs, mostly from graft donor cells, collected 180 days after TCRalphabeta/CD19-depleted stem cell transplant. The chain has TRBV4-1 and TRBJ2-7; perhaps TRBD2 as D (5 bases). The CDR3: CASSQDWSSFPSYEQYF. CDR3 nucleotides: TGCGCCAGCAGCCAAGATTGGTCTAGCTTCCCGTCCTACGAGCAGTACTTC.